These 10 T cell receptor beta chains originate from one sample sequenced in a study of vaccination effects on CD4 cells after COVID-19. TCRdb's copy holds only in-frame clones and misses some; the assay was immunoSEQ multiplex PCR. The table records approximately 17,000 clones, under 70% of them present only once. What these receptors recognize is not known. ViraFEST assay sequencing came after antigen-specific CD4+ T cells were expanded with viral peptide pools. Around day 10 of culture, CD4+ T cells were separated out. The cohort was immunized with two doses of either the BNT162b2 or mRNA-1273 vaccine. The material sequenced was CD4+ T cells from PBMCs cultured with SARS-CoV-2 spike peptides, taken after COVID-19 vaccination. The receptors were gathered from a human donor who received a COVID-19 vaccine.

By sample fraction, this clone is medium-sized (0.01 to 0.1%). This rearrangement joins TRBV19 to TRBJ1-4; D perhaps matches TRBD1 (6 bases). This CDR3 spans 17 amino acids. The germline CDR1 and CDR2 sequences are LNHDA and SQIVND (reference sequence). The ends were cut back, 5 bases at V and 6 bases at J, with 22 bases in the middle. CDR3 bases: TGTGCCAGTAGTCCCCTTCGGAGGGGGTCCGCGGATGAAAAACTGTTTTTT. Its translation is CASSPLRRGSADEKLFF.

In its sample, this clone was seen once. The CDR3 DNA follows: TGTGCCATCAGCGGGACTAGCGGGGGGGCGGAGCAGTTCTTC. Residues: CAISGTSGGAEQFF. The chain has TRBV10-3 and TRBJ2-1; 16 bases line up with TRBD2. J gave up 10 bases and V 6 bases, and 3 bases lay outside the gene matches. Germline CDR1 reads ENHRY; CDR2 reads SYGVKD. The CDR3 is 14 amino acids.

The chain links TRBV7-6 to TRBJ1-5; 8 bases match TRBD1. The CDR3 sequence is 15 residues long. Germline CDR1 SGHVS, CDR2 FNYEAQ. V lost 5 bases, J lost 4 bases, and 7 bases stayed unmatched. The CDR3: CASSQGQGRNQPQHF. The CDR3 DNA is TGTGCCAGCAGCCAAGGACAGGGTCGGAATCAGCCCCAGCATTTT. Supplemented by reference TRBV7-6 and TRBJ1-5, the full variable domain reads GAGVSQSPRYKVTKRGQDVALRCDPISGHVSLYWYRQALGQGPEFLTYFNYEAQQDKSGLPNDRFSAERPEGSISTLTIQRTEQRDSAMYRCASSQGQGRNQPQHFGDGTRLSIL.

The gene calls are TRBV6-5 and TRBJ2-3; D remains ambiguous. CDR1 is MNHEY and CDR2 is SVGAGI in the germline V gene. The CDR3 loop spans 12 amino acids. The ends were cut back, 7 bases at V and 0 bases at J, with 5 bases in the middle. CDR3 in DNA: TGTGCCAGCAAAACGAGCACAGATACGCAGTATTTT. This gives the protein CASKTSTDTQYF.

V gene TRBV30 combines with J gene TRBJ1-4, with D hard to call. This CDR3 is built from 12 residues. V lost 0 bases and J 10 bases, leaving 9 bases between the germline ends. Per the germline V gene, CDR1 is GTSNPN and CDR2 is SVGIG (reference sequence). The CDR3 region has the DNA TGTGCCTGGAGTGTTAGGGTGGGAAAACTGTTTTTT. Residues: CAWSVRVGKLFF. Looking up the rest from reference TRBV30 and TRBJ1-4 gives the full variable domain: SQTIHQWPATLVQPVGSPLSLECTVEGTSNPNLYWYRQAAGRGLQLLFYSVGIGQISSEVPQNLSASRPQDRQFILSSKKLLLSDSGFYLCAWSVRVGKLFFGSGTQLSVL.

The V gene is TRBV12-3 or TRBV12-4, the J gene TRBJ2-3, with TRBD2 identical over 8 bases. The CDR3 sequence is 12 residues long. Germline trimming cut 5 bases from V and 15 bases from J; bases unmatched to any gene: 10. This chain's CDR3 is CASSPRSSGIYF. DNA of the CDR3: TGTGCCAGCAGTCCCCGGAGTAGCGGGATTTATTTT.

This clone was counted between two and nine times. This chain uses TRBV5-4 with TRBJ1-1; D call uncertain. This CDR3 comprises 13 residues. V dropped 0 bases and J dropped 6 bases, with 9 bases sitting between them. Germline V gene data show CDR1 as SGHNT and CDR2 as YYREEE (reference sequence). The CDR3 nucleotides read TGTGCCAGCAGCTTGGCAGGTGGGGCTGAAGCTTTCTTT. Amino acids: CASSLAGGAEAFF.

V gene TRBV6-5 combines with J gene TRBJ2-2, with D tentatively TRBD1 (6 bases). This CDR3 comprises 15 residues. Germline assignment: CDR1 MNHEY and CDR2 SVGAGI. V dropped 4 bases and J dropped 5 bases, with 14 bases sitting between them. CDR3 sequence (DNA): TGTGCCAGCAGTTTTTCAGGGGTCACAACCGGGGAGCTGTTTTTT. Its translation: CASSFSGVTTGELFF.

This chain uses TRBV5-6 with TRBJ1-2; TRBD1 might be the D (5 bases). With 4 bases removed from V and 4 bases from J, the gap between germline ends came to 14 bases. This CDR3 has 14 amino acids. In germline, CDR1 is SGHDT, CDR2 YYEEEE. CDR3 sequence reads: CASSPSGFGYGYTF. Here the CDR3 DNA reads TGTGCCAGCAGCCCATCAGGGTTTGGCTATGGCTACACCTTC. Combining the CDR3 with reference TRBV5-6 and TRBJ1-2 gives the whole variable domain DAGVTQSPTHLIKTRGQQVTLRCSPKSGHDTVSWYQQALGQGPQFIFQYYEEEERQRGNFPDRFSGHQFPNYSSELNVNALLLGDSALYLCASSPSGFGYGYTFGSGTRLTVV.

The J gene is TRBJ1-1, the V gene TRBV27; maybe TRBD1 (6 bases). Trimming removed 2 bases at V and 5 bases at J, with 9 bases between. The CDR3 extends over 13 amino acids. Germline-derived CDR1 and CDR2 are MNHEY and SMNVEV (reference sequence). The CDR3 spells CASSLRGTTEAFF. CDR3 sequence (DNA): TGTGCCAGCAGTTTAAGGGGGACAACTGAAGCTTTCTTT.